One sample yielded the 31 T cell receptor beta chains listed below, sequenced in a study of regulatory T cells in long-lasting Graves disease. Time point in this sample: newly diagnosed GD, antithyroid drugs for less than 3 months. With RNA extracted from PBMCs as input, the TCR library was made. Through Arm-PCR of CDR3 regions and iRepertoire HTBI primers, TCR beta libraries were built. Each CDR3 protein is one row after TCRdb ran MiXCR on the multiplex PCR reads. The sample holds about 240,000 distinct CDR3 sequences; around 20% are singletons and the top ten take around 14%. The material sequenced was peripheral blood mononuclear cells (PBMCs), taken at new diagnosis, from a patient treated with antithyroid drugs. The receptors were sampled from a female donor with Graves disease.

This sequence joins TRBV10-1 and TRBJ2-7, with D unclear. Germline V gives CDR1 WNHNN, CDR2 SYGVQD (reference sequence). There are 14 residues in the CDR3. Trimming removed 0 bases at V and 2 bases at J, with 8 bases between. The CDR3, as DNA: TGCGCCAGCAGTGAGTCGTATGGACCCTACGAGCAGTACTTC. Translating it yields CASSESYGPYEQYF.

This clonotype appeared many times. The chain uses TRBV20-1 and TRBJ2-1; D not certain. Germline values: CDR1 DFQATT, CDR2 SNEGSKA (reference sequence). The CDR3 contains 17 residues. Trimming removed 1 base from V and 1 base from J, with 17 bases in between. As DNA, the CDR3 is TGCAGTGCTAGAGGTAGAAACCGGCTTCGGTCCTACAATGAGCAGTTCTTC. This sequence encodes CSARGRNRLRSYNEQFF.

This clonotype occurred many times. The chain employs TRBV12-3 or TRBV12-4 and TRBJ1-5, with D possibly being TRBD1 (5 bases). The CDR3 has 14 amino acids. V was clipped by 7 bases and J by 0 bases, with 10 bases between them. The CDR3 region has the DNA TGTGCCAGCAATCCGGGGGGTAGCAATCAGCCCCAGCATTTT. Its translation is CASNPGGSNQPQHF.

This clonotype showed up many times. The V and J genes are TRBV11-2 and TRBJ2-2; 9 bases match TRBD1. CDR3 length: 16 amino acids. The trim removed 4 bases at V and 7 bases at J, leaving 10 bases unmatched. Per germline, CDR1 SGHAT and CDR2 FQNNGV. The CDR3 is CASSSPGQGISGELFF. The CDR3 DNA reads TGTGCCAGCAGCTCACCGGGACAGGGTATTAGCGGGGAGCTGTTTTTT.

About this clonotype itself: This likely stems from a read error, as it lies one base from a far larger clone. The J gene is TRBJ2-4, the V gene TRBV7-7, with D hard to call. V was cut by 3 bases and J by 13 bases, with 16 bases left in between. The CDR3 is 13 amino acids. CDR1 and CDR2 (germline): SSHAT, FNYEAQ (reference sequence). The CDR3 loop reads CASSFGSWDEQYF. In nucleotides, the CDR3 is TGTGCCAGCAGCTTTGGATCGTGGGATGAGCAGTACTTC.

This clonotype was counted many times. This sequence joins TRBV18 and TRBJ1-2, with 8 bases that match TRBD1. The trim removed 0 bases at V and 5 bases at J, leaving 5 bases unmatched. This CDR3 spans 15 amino acids. Germline assignment: CDR1 KGHSH and CDR2 LQKENI. In DNA, the CDR3 is TGTGCCAGCTCACCACCCGGACAGGGTTGGTATGGCTACACCTTC. Encoded protein: CASSPPGQGWYGYTF.

This clonotype showed up just a few times. The chain uses TRBV6-1 and TRBJ1-3, with D unresolved. The ends were cut back, 5 bases at V and 0 bases at J, with 11 bases in the middle. Germline CDR1 MNHNS, CDR2 SASEGT. The CDR3 contains 15 residues. The CDR3 sequence: CASSPVIYSGNTIYF. DNA of the CDR3: TGTGCCAGCAGTCCAGTCATCTACTCTGGAAACACCATATATTTT.

Ten or more counts support this clonotype. V is TRBV11-2 and J is TRBJ2-7, with 8 bases that match TRBD1. After removal of 1 base from V and 7 bases from J, the junction contained 12 bases not matched to a gene. The germline CDR1 and CDR2 sequences are SGHAT and FQNNGV. The CDR3 covers 16 residues. CDR3 loop: CASSLVPGRGLLEQYF. The CDR3 coding sequence is TGTGCCAGCAGCTTAGTTCCTGGCAGGGGGCTCTTAGAGCAGTACTTC.

This clonotype was counted a few times. The chain links TRBV6-1 to TRBJ1-3, with D uncertain. Trimming cost V 5 bases and J 4 bases, with 9 bases left between them. The CDR3 extends over 13 amino acids. Germline CDR1 and CDR2: MNHNS and SASEGT. The CDR3 region is CASSPEVGNTIYF. In nucleotides, the CDR3 is TGTGCCAGCAGTCCCGAAGTCGGAAACACCATATATTTT.

This chain links TRBV6-5 with TRBJ2-3, with 12 positions matching TRBD2. V lost 4 bases and J lost 2; bases outside the gene matches: 7. The CDR3 is 17 amino acids. Germline CDR1 MNHEY, CDR2 SVGAGI. The CDR3 spells CASSSLLAGGLTDTQYF. In DNA form, the CDR3 reads TGTGCCAGCAGTTCACTTCTAGCGGGGGGGCTCACAGATACGCAGTATTTT.

V is TRBV4-3 and J is TRBJ2-7; D not certain. The V gene lost 3 bases and the J gene lost 0 bases, with 9 bases spanning the gap. The length of the CDR3 is 14 residues. Germline V lookup: CDR1 LGHNA, CDR2 YSLEER. The CDR3 is CASSQVDGSYEQYF. DNA of the CDR3: TGCGCCAGCAGCCAGGTTGACGGCTCCTACGAGCAGTACTTC.

A single count supports this clonotype. The chain links TRBV27 to TRBJ2-4, with D possibly TRBD2 on 7 matching bases. There are 14 residues in the CDR3. V was pared by 6 bases and J by 4 bases, with 13 bases between. In germline, CDR1 is MNHEY, CDR2 SMNVEV (reference sequence). In DNA, the CDR3 is TGTGCCAGCAGGGGGGGGGCAGGGAAAAACATTCAGTACTTC. Translated, it gives CASRGGAGKNIQYF.

This clonotype was seen at least ten times. The CDR3 loop is CASRLGTASYEQYF. DNA for the CDR3: TGCGCCAGCAGGCTTGGGACGGCCTCCTACGAGCAGTACTTC. This sequence joins TRBV4-1 and TRBJ2-7, with D perhaps given as TRBD1 or TRBD2 (5 bases each). Germline CDR1 reads MGHRA; CDR2 reads YSYEKL. V shed 6 bases and J shed 0 bases, with 12 bases lying between them. The CDR3 runs 14 residues.

As concerns this clonotype: The likely explanation is a read error, given a far larger clone one base away. Because it lacks the conserved phenylalanine or tryptophan at the end, this CDR3 is likely a read error. The chain links TRBV6-5 to TRBJ2-7, with 14 nucleotides matching TRBD2. This CDR3 has 22 amino acids. Germline V gives CDR1 MNHEY, CDR2 SVGAGI. J lost 2 bases, V lost 0 bases, and 18 bases had no gene match. In nucleotides, the CDR3 is TGTGCCAGCAGTTACTCGATAGGGGCCGGGACTAGCGGGAGCCGTAGGACCTACGAGCAGTACCTC. Protein: CASSYSIGAGTSGSRRTYEQYL.

This clonotype has at least ten counts. The chain has TRBV20-1 and TRBJ1-5; tentatively, D is TRBD1 (6 bases). The V and J ends lost 5 bases and 7 bases respectively, with 18 bases between them. CDR3 length: 14 residues. Germline V gives CDR1 DFQATT, CDR2 SNEGSKA (reference sequence). The CDR3 is CSARATVGGQPQHF. As DNA, the CDR3 is TGCAGTGCTCGCGCTACGGTTGGGGGCCAGCCCCAGCATTTT.

Only a few counts were recorded for this clonotype. The chain joins TRBV20-1 to TRBJ2-7; D not certain. Germline CDR1 DFQATT, CDR2 SNEGSKA (reference sequence). This CDR3 has 13 amino acids. Trimming shortened V by 4 bases and J by 1 base, and 11 bases separated the two germline ends. This CDR3 reads CSAKQRISYEQYF. In DNA, the CDR3 is TGCAGTGCTAAACAGAGAATTTCCTACGAGCAGTACTTC.

The chain's CDR3 is CASSLTLEETQYF. CDR3 DNA: TGTGCCAGCAGCTTAACACTAGAAGAGACCCAGTACTTC. The chain uses TRBV7-3 and TRBJ2-5; possibly TRBD2 for D (5 bases). Germline CDR1 is SGHTA and CDR2 is FQGTGA. Trimming removed 0 bases at V and 3 bases at J, with 5 bases between. The CDR3 contains 13 residues. Full variable domain (rest looked up from reference TRBV7-3 and TRBJ2-5): GAGVSQTPSNKVTEKGKYVELRCDPISGHTALYWYRQSLGQGPEFLIYFQGTGAADDSGLPNDRFFAVRPEGSVSTLKIQRTERGDSAVYLCASSLTLEETQYFGPGTRLLVL.

The table lists this clonotype with many counts. J is TRBJ1-1 and V is TRBV7-2; D call uncertain. The CDR3 runs 13 residues. Germline values: CDR1 SGHTA, CDR2 FQGNSA. Between the trimmed V and J ends, which lost 6 bases and 5 bases, there was a span of 13 bases. The CDR3 loop reads CASRLSKGTEAFF. The CDR3 DNA is TGTGCCAGCAGACTATCGAAGGGAACTGAAGCTTTCTTT. Full variable domain (rest looked up from reference TRBV7-2 and TRBJ1-1): GAGVSQSPSNKVTEKGKDVELRCDPISGHTALYWYRQSLGQGLEFLIYFQGNSAPDKSGLPSDRFSAERTGGSVSTLTIQRTQQEDSAVYLCASRLSKGTEAFFGQGTRLTVV.

The chain carries TRBV4-2 and TRBJ2-3, with D hard to call. CDR3 length: 14 residues. Germline CDR1 LGHNA, CDR2 YNFKEQ. The V and J ends lost 0 bases and 0 bases respectively, with 4 bases between them. For the CDR3, the DNA is TGTGCCAGCAGCCAAGAGGTGAGCACAGATACGCAGTATTTT. This gives the protein CASSQEVSTDTQYF.

This clonotype was picked up many times. The chain couples TRBV11-2 to TRBJ2-3, with 10 bases aligning to TRBD2. The junction had 12 bases not matched to a gene; V was cut back by 1 base and J by 2 bases. The CDR3 consists of 19 residues. Germline CDR1 is SGHAT and CDR2 is FQNNGV. The CDR3 spells CASSLVVGSSGGNTDTQYF. The CDR3 coding sequence is TGTGCCAGCAGCTTAGTGGTCGGTTCTAGCGGGGGAAACACAGATACGCAGTATTTT.

The rearrangement links TRBV12-3 or TRBV12-4 to TRBJ1-3; no clear D. The length of the CDR3 is 13 residues. The germline V and J ends were trimmed by 7 bases and 4 bases, with 11 bases remaining between them. This chain's CDR3 is CASTLGRGNTIYF. The DNA of the CDR3 is TGTGCCAGCACCCTAGGGAGGGGAAACACCATATATTTT.

Points on this clonotype: The likely explanation is a read error, given a far larger clone one base away. The V gene is TRBV7-9, the J gene TRBJ2-1; D is unclear. CDR1 is SEHNR and CDR2 is FQNEAQ in the germline V gene (reference sequence). This CDR3 region has 12 residues. V shed 1 base and J shed 10 bases, with 8 bases lying between them. For the CDR3, the DNA is TGTGCCAGCAGCTTAGGTCCCTACGAGCAGTTCTTC. Encoded protein: CASSLGPYEQFF.

This clonotype has a count of ten or more. The rearrangement uses TRBV7-2 and TRBJ2-6; the D gene is possibly TRBD2 (6 bases). V lost 5 bases and J lost 0, with 14 bases in between. This CDR3 region has 17 residues. Germline loops: CDR1 SGHTA, CDR2 FQGNSA. The CDR3 protein is CASSDRGAHSGANVLTF. The CDR3 region has the DNA TGTGCCAGCAGCGACCGCGGGGCCCACTCTGGGGCCAACGTCCTGACTTTC.

This clonotype was detected ten times or more. The CDR3 DNA sequence: TGTGCCAGCAGTACCAGCCCATCTGGGGCCAACGTCCTGACTTTC. It translates to CASSTSPSGANVLTF. The chain is built from TRBV6-2 or TRBV6-3 and TRBJ2-6; no clear D. V dropped 5 bases and J dropped 1 base, with 9 bases sitting between them. The CDR3 extends over 15 amino acids. CDR1 and CDR2 (germline): MNHEY, SVGEGT.

Ten or more counts support this clonotype. One end of the junction is discordant with germline, which a read error may explain. This chain joins TRBV7-2 and TRBJ1-3; no clear D. Germline V CDR1 and CDR2: SGHTA, FQGNSA. The CDR3 contains 16 residues. The CDR3 region is CASSLAPAGSGNTTYF. The CDR3 DNA follows: TGTGCCAGCAGCTTAGCCCCCGCAGGCTCTGGAAACACCACATATTTT.

This clonotype appeared many times. The chain couples TRBV19 to TRBJ1-1; unclear D gene. This CDR3 has 16 amino acids. The germline V gene encodes CDR1 LNHDA and CDR2 SQIVND (reference sequence). Deletions cut 5 bases from V and 4 bases from J, with 20 bases between. CDR3 coding DNA: TGTGCCAGTAGTCCCTGGGAGGGCGGCGTTCGCACTGAAGCTTTCTTT. It yields the protein CASSPWEGGVRTEAFF.

This clonotype was seen at least ten times. This sequence joins TRBV11-3 and TRBJ2-3; the D gene is possibly TRBD2 (6 bases). The CDR3 loop spans 16 amino acids. Trimming cost V 5 bases and J 4 bases, with 19 bases left between them. Germline V gives CDR1 SGHNT, CDR2 YENEEA. The CDR3 nucleotides read TGTGCCAGCAGCATCCCCGGGACTTTAAGCGCAGATACGCAGTATTTT. As protein: CASSIPGTLSADTQYF.

This clonotype occurred many times. V and J are TRBV24-1 and TRBJ1-3, with unresolved D. CDR1 and CDR2 from the germline V gene are KGHDR and SFDVKD. V was shortened by 12 bases and J by 4 bases, with 18 bases between the two germline ends. The CDR3 loop spans 14 amino acids. The CDR3 loop is CAASGSGDGNTIYF. CDR3 bases: TGTGCCGCCTCAGGCTCGGGAGACGGAAACACCATATATTTT.

The sample holds many counts of this clonotype. The rearrangement links TRBV29-1 to TRBJ1-6; possible D gene TRBD1, 6 bases. Deletions cut 7 bases from V and 9 bases from J, with 25 bases between. Germline assignment: CDR1 SQVTM and CDR2 ANQGSEA. There are 16 residues in the CDR3. CDR3: CSGRKGGALMVSPLHF. CDR3 sequence (DNA): TGCAGCGGTAGAAAGGGGGGGGCGTTAATGGTTTCACCCCTCCACTTT.

This clonotype was seen ten or more times. V is TRBV5-6 and J is TRBJ2-5, with a tentative D call TRBD1 (5 bases). CDR1 is SGHDT and CDR2 is YYEEEE in the germline V gene. This CDR3 has 15 amino acids. With 0 bases removed from V and 4 bases from J, the gap between germline ends came to 13 bases. CDR3 region: CASSLGTGLTETQYF. The CDR3 DNA follows: TGTGCCAGCAGCTTGGGTACAGGCTTGACAGAGACCCAGTACTTC. The full variable domain, in which reference TRBV5-6 and TRBJ2-5 provide the parts outside the CDR3, is DAGVTQSPTHLIKTRGQQVTLRCSPKSGHDTVSWYQQALGQGPQFIFQYYEEEERQRGNFPDRFSGHQFPNYSSELNVNALLLGDSALYLCASSLGTGLTETQYFGPGTRLLVL.

This clonotype occurred many times. The chain carries TRBV5-1 and TRBJ2-5; D is possibly TRBD1 or TRBD2 (6 bases each). V lost 4 bases and J 2 bases, leaving 18 bases between the germline ends. Germline V gives CDR1 SGHRS, CDR2 YFSETQ. This CDR3 spans 16 amino acids. The CDR3 spells CASSNPGGPMQETQYF. CDR3 nucleotide sequence: TGCGCCAGCAGCAATCCTGGGGGGCCGATGCAAGAGACCCAGTACTTC.